This T cell receptor (beta chain) emerged from a study of shared clonotypes between healthy human individuals. About the study: Each donor contributed plates that comprised three CD4 naive, three CD4 memory, two CD8 naive and one CD8 memory.

This clone occurred a few times. TCRdb keeps only in-frame clones here, not all; method: immunoSEQ multiplex PCR. This repertoire shows 2 million to 2.5 million clones, 85% to 95% found once; its top ten account for approximately 0.39%. Trimming removed 2 bases at V and 6 bases at J, with 16 bases between. The V gene's germline CDR1 is GTSNPN and CDR2 SVGIG (reference sequence). There are 14 residues in the CDR3. Material: naive CD4+ T cells from PBMCs. Subset noted: CD45RA+ positively selected. This sequence joins TRBV30 and TRBJ2-5, with D tentatively TRBD2 (6 bases). This clonotype originated in a man aged 18 to 30 in good health. Some clones in this sample may be carry-over from other donors' samples. CDR3 in amino acids: CAWSRPGGGQTQYF. The CDR3 bases are TGTGCCTGGAGTAGGCCGGGCGGAGGGCAGACCCAGTACTTC.